These T cell receptor beta chains were read from a single sample in a study of patients and donors after allogeneic stem cell transplantation. TCRdb independently ran MiXCR on the RT-PCR reads; one entry per CDR3 protein. The repertoire includes more than 850,000 distinct CDR3 sequences, more than 15% of them detected once, and around 6% sits in the top ten. The sequenced sample was blood, either unsorted or a sorted T cell fraction (not recorded which). The receptors originated from a human donor who was either an allogeneic HSCT recipient or a stem cell or donor lymphocyte infusion donor (not recorded which). It is not recorded whose cells these are; they may come from a transplant donor. Each CDR3 is given with its conserved first and last residue. A D gene is named only where the DNA matches it firmly. Where a row states a size, it is once, few, many or the class of an expanded clone; other rows omit it.

>TRBJ2-1|TRBD2|TRBV9|-
TGTGCCAGCAACGGGAGGGCGCACAATGAGCAGTTCTTC
CASNGRAHNEQFF
>TRBJ2-5|TRBD1|TRBV12-3/TRBV12-4|-
TGTGCCAGCAGCCGAGCACAGGGGTTCCTCGCAGAGACCCAGTACTTC
CASSRAQGFLAETQYF
>TRBJ2-1|-|TRBV7-3|-
TGTGCCAGCAGCTTAATCTCTAGCTTTGGTGAGCAGTTCTTC
CASSLISSFGEQFF
>TRBJ2-1|TRBD2|TRBV6-5|few
TGTGCCAGCAGTTATCCGAGCGGGGGGGCGGTCAATGAGCAGTTCTTC
CASSYPSGGAVNEQFF
>TRBJ1-1|-|TRBV3-1|-
TGTGCCAGCAGCCAAGACGTAAGGAAAGCGATTGAAGCTTTCTTT
CASSQDVRKAIEAFF
>TRBJ2-5|TRBD2|TRBV29-1|few
TGCAGCGTCGGGCCTTCGACTAGCGCTCGAGAGACCCAGTACTTC
CSVGPSTSARETQYF
>TRBJ2-5|TRBD2|TRBV14|few
TGTGCCAGCAGCCAAGTTCCGGGACTAGTTAGAGAGACCCAGTACTTC
CASSQVPGLVRETQYF
>TRBJ2-3|-|TRBV20-1|-
TGCAGTGCTAGCGGGGGGCCAGCGGATACGCAGTATTTT
CSASGGPADTQYF
>TRBJ2-7|-|TRBV7-2|few
TGTGCCAGCAGCTTACAACGGAACTACGAGCAGTACTTC
CASSLQRNYEQYF
>TRBJ1-1|-|TRBV12-3/TRBV12-4|many
TGTGCCAGCAGTCATTCAGACAGGTTATTAGCTGAAGCTTTCTTT
CASSHSDRLLAEAFF
>TRBJ2-7|-|TRBV20-1|few
TGCAGTGCTAGATACAGGGTGGGGGAGCAGTACTTC
CSARYRVGEQYF
>TRBJ1-6|TRBD1|TRBV24-1|-
TGTGCCACCAGTCAAGGACAGGCTAATTCACCCCTCCACTTT
CATSQGQANSPLHF
>TRBJ2-7|TRBD1|TRBV3-1|-
TGTGCCAGCAGCCGACCGGGACAGGGGTACCACGAGCAGTACTTC
CASSRPGQGYHEQYF
>TRBJ2-7|-|TRBV6-1|few
TGTGCCAGCAGTGCGCCGGACAGAATCTCCTACGAGCAGTACTTC
CASSAPDRISYEQYF